This T cell receptor (beta chain) derives from a study of T cell responses to AZD1222 COVID-19 vaccine. As concerns this clone: Its matching antigen is unknown.

Trimming pared 1 base from V and 4 bases from J, leaving 14 bases between. The germline gives CDR1 SGHRS, CDR2 YFSETQ. The CDR3 has 15 residues. Findings of the study overall: A mostly white British donor set with more females was recruited, and clonal diversity was possibly underestimated.

Produced via immunoSEQ multiplex PCR; TCRdb's table is partial and in-frame only. The data contain roughly 99,000 clones, about 85% of them singletons. Second-dose groups at about 4 or about 12 weeks were pooled. Sequencing was performed on peripheral blood, taken 28 days after the second AZD1222 dose. V and J are TRBV5-1 and TRBJ1-2; no firm D call. This TCR was sampled from an adult who received the AZD1222 COVID-19 vaccine. In DNA form, the CDR3 reads TGCGCCAGCAGCTTGATGTCGGATATGGGCTATGGCTACACCTTC. Translating gives CASSLMSDMGYGYTF.